This TCR beta chain comes out of a study of shared clonotypes between healthy human individuals. For the study at large: For every donor, three CD4 naive, three CD4 memory, two CD8 naive and one CD8 memory plates were used.

Measured with immunoSEQ multiplex PCR; TCRdb has only the in-frame clones, and not every one. The sample yields about 680,000 clones, approximately 79% seen once. V lost 7 bases, J lost 4 bases, and 22 bases lay in between. The V gene's germline CDR1 is WSHSY and CDR2 SAAADI. This CDR3 is 17 amino acids long. The sequenced sample consisted of memory CD4+ T cells sorted from blood. As for subset: CD45RA-negative fraction. The V and J genes are TRBV10-2 and TRBJ2-2; the D gene is possibly TRBD2 (6 bases). This TCR was sampled from a woman aged 30 to 39 in good health. In DNA form, the CDR3 reads TGCGCCAGCATTAACGGGCGACTAGGCGCTAGCACCGGGGAGCTGTTTTTT. It codes for CASINGRLGASTGELFF.